This entry concerns a single T cell receptor beta chain. Per the study methods: Amplified reference gene primers provided the basis for estimating nucleated cell counts. Using immunoSEQ multiplex PCR, the repertoire was profiled, and TCRdb retains in-frame clones only, with some absent. That table supplies the V and J calls and clone size; D and trimming were determined from the DNA. Among 150,000 to 200,000 clones, approximately 88% were seen once, and the ten largest hold 3.9%. The sample comes from a study of blood T cell repertoires in COVID-19. Study at large: Acute and convalescent COVID-19 specimens originated in the United States, Italy and Spain.

This sequence originates from a woman aged 60 to 75 who had recovered from COVID-19. The sequenced sample consisted of peripheral blood.

In DNA, the CDR3 is TGTGCCAGTAGTAGACAGGGACAGGGTAGCAATCAGCCCCAGCATTTT. Its protein product is CASSRQGQGSNQPQHF. The J gene is TRBJ1-5, the V gene TRBV19; 9 nucleotides agree with TRBD1. Looked up from germline, CDR1 is LNHDA and CDR2 is SQIVND (reference sequence). V gave up 4 bases and J gave up 0 bases; unmatched junction bases: 4. The CDR3 runs to 16 residues.